These T cell receptor beta chains were read from a single sample in a study of blood T cell repertoires in COVID-19. Method: immunoSEQ multiplex PCR; TCRdb's copy keeps in-frame clones and lacks some. The top ten clones hold 15% to 20% of a sample with about 150,000 clones, 70% to 85% of them seen once. The sequencing input was PBMCs or T cells enriched from blood (not recorded which). These receptors originate from a woman aged 70-85 years in a cohort exposed to, infected with or recovered from COVID-19 (not recorded which). Each CDR3 is given with its conserved first and last residue. Fields, in order: J gene, clone size, V gene, CDR3 length, D gene, CDR3 protein, CDR3 DNA. D genes are given only for firm matches. Part of the rows lack a size; the others show once, few, many or a class for expanded clones.

TRBJ2-7 | . | TRBV2 | 12 | . | CASSDVSYEQYF | TGTGCCAGCAGTGACGTCTCCTACGAGCAGTACTTC
TRBJ2-7 | . | TRBV4-1 | 13 | . | CASSQNTGYEQYF | TGCGCCAGCAGCCAAAACACGGGTTACGAGCAGTACTTC
TRBJ2-7 | few | TRBV18 | 12 | . | CASTQGRGQPDF | TGTGCCAGCACACAAGGGCGGGGTCAGCCCGACTTC
TRBJ2-7 | . | TRBV4-2 | 14 | . | CASSQDLDRYEQYF | TGTGCCAGCAGCCAAGATCTAGACAGATACGAGCAGTACTTC
TRBJ2-7 | . | TRBV11-3 | 13 | . | CASSRGQIYEQYF | TGTGCCAGCAGCCGCGGACAGATCTACGAGCAGTACTTC
TRBJ2-2 | few | TRBV11-3 | 17 | TRBD2 | CASSPGTSGHYTGELFF | TGTGCCAGCAGCCCAGGGACTAGCGGACACTACACCGGGGAGCTGTTTTTT
TRBJ1-1 | few | TRBV28 | 13 | . | CASSLWARAEAFF | TGTGCCAGCAGTTTATGGGCCAGGGCCGAAGCTTTCTTT
TRBJ2-7 | . | TRBV2 | 14 | TRBD1 | CASSRLGTVDEQYF | TGTGCCAGCAGTCGCCTGGGGACAGTTGACGAGCAGTACTTC
TRBJ1-1 | . | TRBV13 | 15 | . | CASSFKTGVDDEAFF | TGTGCCAGCAGCTTTAAGACAGGTGTCGATGATGAAGCTTTCTTT
TRBJ1-3 | few | TRBV19 | 15 | . | CASSIGWGAGNTIYF | TGTGCCAGTAGTATAGGCTGGGGCGCTGGAAACACCATATATTTT
TRBJ2-5 | . | TRBV5-6 | 15 | TRBD1 | CASSPNPHRGETQYF | TGTGCCAGCAGCCCAAATCCCCACAGGGGGGAGACCCAGTACTTC
TRBJ2-1 | . | TRBV5-1 | 13 | . | CASSLDSYNEQFF | TGCGCCAGCAGCTTGGACAGCTACAATGAGCAGTTCTTC
TRBJ2-1 | . | TRBV28 | 14 | . | CASSVSGAYNEQFF | TGTGCCAGCTCCGTCTCGGGAGCCTACAATGAGCAGTTCTTC
TRBJ2-3 | . | TRBV19 | 12 | TRBD1 | CASRQGSDTQYF | TGTGCCAGTAGACAGGGGTCAGATACGCAGTATTTT
TRBJ1-2 | . | TRBV9 | 13 | . | CASSDPRGYGYTF | TGTGCCAGCAGCGACCCGAGGGGGTATGGCTACACCTTC
TRBJ2-7 | . | TRBV6-5 | 12 | TRBD1 | CASSKTGGSLYF | TGTGCCAGCAGTAAGACAGGGGGCAGTTTGTACTTC
TRBJ1-1 | . | TRBV5-1 | 13 | . | CASSGQLNTEAFF | TGCGCCAGCAGCGGGCAGCTTAACACTGAAGCTTTCTTT
TRBJ2-7 | . | TRBV6-2/TRBV6-3 | 14 | TRBD1 | CASRPTGTGYEQYF | TGTGCCAGCAGACCTACCGGGACAGGATACGAGCAGTACTTC
TRBJ2-7 | . | TRBV28 | 14 | . | CASTLGVVSYEQYF | TGTGCCAGCACCTTAGGGGTAGTCTCCTACGAGCAGTACTTC
TRBJ2-7 | few | TRBV4-2 | 18 | TRBD1 | CASSQTRPTGDSPYEQYF | TGTGCCAGCAGCCAAACCCGCCCAACAGGGGATTCCCCCTACGAGCAGTACTTC
TRBJ1-3 | . | TRBV11-3 | 15 | . | CASSLRTGSGNTIYF | TGTGCCAGCAGCTTGAGAACAGGCTCCGGAAACACCATATATTTT
TRBJ2-7 | once | TRBV19 | 15 | TRBD2 | CASRDRGLAGAEQYF | TGTGCCAGTAGGGACCGCGGACTAGCGGGAGCCGAGCAGTACTTC
TRBJ1-2 | . | TRBV2 | 12 | . | CASNREEYGYTF | TGTGCCAGCAATCGGGAAGAATATGGCTACACCTTC
TRBJ2-7 | . | TRBV3-1/TRBV3-2 | 14 | . | CASSQVGRGYEQYF | TGTGCCAGCAGCCAAGTCGGTCGGGGCTACGAGCAGTACTTC
TRBJ2-7 | . | TRBV21-1 | 15 | . | CASNGTGLTSYEQYF | TGTGCCAGCAACGGGACAGGGCTTACATCCTACGAGCAGTACTTC
TRBJ2-3 | . | TRBV20-1 | 15 | . | CSASGGRTSTDTQYF | TGCAGTGCTAGTGGTGGGAGGACTAGCACAGATACGCAGTATTTT
TRBJ2-4 | . | TRBV28 | 16 | . | CASSLEGSRGVNIQYF | TGTGCCAGCAGTTTAGAGGGTTCCAGGGGGGTAAACATTCAGTACTTC
TRBJ1-5 | few | TRBV19 | 16 | TRBD1 | CASSIGAGGNNQPQHF | TGTGCCAGTAGTATAGGGGCAGGGGGCAACAATCAGCCCCAGCATTTT
TRBJ1-4 | . | TRBV3-1/TRBV3-2 | 13 | . | CASSPLAGEKLFF | TGTGCCAGCAGCCCCTTGGCGGGTGAAAAACTGTTTTTT
TRBJ2-3 | . | TRBV7-3 | 17 | TRBD2 | CASSLTLLASRSVTQYF | TGTGCCAGCAGCTTAACGTTACTAGCGTCAAGAAGTGTTACGCAGTATTTT
TRBJ1-5 | . | TRBV6-5 | 14 | . | CASSLRVSNQPQHF | TGTGCCAGCAGTCTGCGGGTTAGCAATCAGCCCCAGCATTTT
TRBJ2-7 | many | TRBV19 | 15 | . | CASSIGWGSVSEQYF | TGTGCCAGTAGTATCGGGTGGGGCTCGGTCAGTGAGCAGTACTTC
TRBJ2-3 | . | TRBV29-1 | 15 | TRBD2 | CSGRKSGEFTDTQYF | TGCAGCGGGAGAAAGAGCGGGGAGTTCACAGATACGCAGTATTTT
TRBJ2-1 | . | TRBV10-1 | 16 | . | CASRPGTGSSYNEQFF | TGCGCCAGCAGACCCGGGACTGGCAGCTCCTACAATGAGCAGTTCTTC
TRBJ2-7 | . | TRBV15 | 15 | TRBD1 | CATSRDGQGSYEQYF | TGTGCCACCAGCAGAGACGGACAGGGGTCCTACGAGCAGTACTTC
TRBJ2-1 | once | TRBV7-6 | 15 | TRBD1 | CASSSQGDTYNEQFF | TGTGCCAGCAGCTCGCAGGGGGACACCTACAATGAGCAGTTCTTC
TRBJ2-5 | few | TRBV7-9 | 16 | TRBD1 | CASSSTPGQGGETQYF | TGTGCCAGCAGCTCAACCCCCGGACAGGGGGGTGAGACCCAGTACTTC
TRBJ1-1 | few | TRBV28 | 13 | . | CASSLGGVTEAFF | TGTGCCAGCAGTTTGGGGGGGGTCACTGAAGCTTTCTTT
TRBJ2-1 | . | TRBV18 | 15 | TRBD2 | CASSPGLAGVFEQFF | TGTGCCAGCTCACCGGGACTAGCGGGAGTGTTTGAGCAGTTCTTC
TRBJ2-1 | . | TRBV19 | 13 | TRBD2 | CASSSGRANEQFF | TGTGCCAGTAGTTCCGGGAGGGCCAATGAGCAGTTCTTC
TRBJ1-5 | . | TRBV3-1/TRBV3-2 | 13 | . | CASSLNTNQPQHF | TGTGCCAGCAGCCTGAACACCAATCAGCCCCAGCATTTT
TRBJ1-6 | . | TRBV3-1/TRBV3-2 | 13 | . | CASSQGVESPLHF | TGTGCCAGCAGCCAGGGAGTGGAATCACCCCTCCACTTT
TRBJ2-7 | . | TRBV6-6 | 12 | . | CASSYSSGEQYF | TGTGCCAGCAGTTACTCGTCCGGGGAGCAGTACTTC
TRBJ2-2 | . | TRBV19 | 14 | TRBD1 | CASSPQTGAGELFF | TGTGCCAGTAGTCCACAGACAGGGGCCGGGGAGCTGTTTTTT
TRBJ2-7 | . | TRBV4-2 | 13 | . | CASSLDPEYEQYF | TGTGCCAGCAGCCTCGACCCGGAGTACGAGCAGTACTTC
TRBJ2-7 | . | TRBV28 | 12 | . | CASSLPSDEQYF | TGTGCCAGCAGTTTGCCTAGCGACGAGCAGTACTTC
TRBJ1-3 | . | TRBV2 | 14 | TRBD1 | CASSGQGAGNTIYF | TGTGCCAGCAGTGGACAGGGGGCTGGAAACACCATATATTTT